Listed below are T cell receptor beta chains from one sample, sequenced in a study of response to subunit inactivated influenza vaccine. TCRdb called the RT-PCR reads again in MiXCR, with one record for every CDR3 protein. The sample lists more than 500,000 distinct CDR3 sequences, roughly 12% occurring once. These sequences were also reported in another study, on T cells expressing NK-cell markers.

The sample here was PBMCs from blood, taken on the day of vaccination. These receptors came from a man aged 50-60 years who received an inactivated influenza vaccine. CDR3s include the opening cysteine and the closing phenylalanine or tryptophan. A D gene is named only where the DNA matches it firmly. A clone size is listed for some rows: how often the clone was seen (once, few, many), or a class if it is expanded.

CDR3 DNA	CDR3 protein	V gene	D gene	clone size	J gene
TGCGCCAGCAGCCAGACTAGCACCCAAGAGACCCAGTACTTC	CASSQTSTQETQYF	TRBV4-1	TRBD2	few	TRBJ2-5
TGCAGCGTTGATCGGGGTAGGAATGAGCAGTTCTTC	CSVDRGRNEQFF	TRBV29-1	NA	NA	TRBJ2-1
TGTGCCAGCAGTTACCGGTCTGGGACCGGGGCCAACGTCCTGACTTTC	CASSYRSGTGANVLTF	TRBV6-5	NA	NA	TRBJ2-6
TGTGCCAGCAGCCCGGGGACTAGCGGGGGGTCCACAGATACGCAGTATTTT	CASSPGTSGGSTDTQYF	TRBV7-9	TRBD2	few	TRBJ2-3
TGTGCCATCAGTGAGAGGCTAGCGGGAGATAATGAGCAGTTCTTC	CAISERLAGDNEQFF	TRBV10-3	TRBD2	NA	TRBJ2-1
TGTGCCAGCTCACCAAATGTTGGAGAGACCCAGTACTTC	CASSPNVGETQYF	TRBV18	NA	few	TRBJ2-5
TGTGCCAGCAGTTACCCCGGGAGGGGTCTCACAGATACGCAGTATTTT	CASSYPGRGLTDTQYF	TRBV6-2/TRBV6-3	TRBD2	few	TRBJ2-3
TGTGCCATCAGCGCCGGGACTAGCGAGGCAGATACGCAGTATTTT	CAISAGTSEADTQYF	TRBV10-3	TRBD2	many	TRBJ2-3
TGTGCCAGCAGCTTTGGACAGTCTAGTTATGGCTACACCTTC	CASSFGQSSYGYTF	TRBV7-9	NA	NA	TRBJ1-2
TGCAGTGCTCTCTGGGACTCTTACGAGCAGTACTTC	CSALWDSYEQYF	TRBV20-1	NA	NA	TRBJ2-7
TGTGCCAGCAGTTTAGGCGGGGGTAACACCGGGGAGCTGTTTTTT	CASSLGGGNTGELFF	TRBV12-3/TRBV12-4	TRBD2	many	TRBJ2-2
TGCAGTGCTAGGAACCCCCGGGCCAATGAGCAGTTCTTC	CSARNPRANEQFF	TRBV20-1	NA	NA	TRBJ2-1
TGTGTCAGCAGTCCAGACAAGAGCTCCTACAATGAGCAGTTCTTC	CVSSPDKSSYNEQFF	TRBV28	NA	few	TRBJ2-1